The clone carrying this T cell receptor (beta chain) came up a few times. Its antigen remains unidentified. Trimming took 0 bases from V and 2 from J; bases not matched to a gene: 2. The CDR3 is made up of 16 amino acids. Germline CDR1 MNHNS, CDR2 SASEGT. This specimen belongs to a study of CD8+ T cells in alopecia areata. Overall study context: It was oral tofacitinib, at 5 to 10 mg twice daily, that treated patients received. The duration of tofacitinib was 6 to 18 months, with 6 months off drug afterward. General observations from the study: In lesional scalp, particularly from alopecia totalis/universalis, clonality was higher than in normal scalp.

Treatment in this sample: oral pan-JAK inhibitor, 5-10 mg twice daily. Isolated RNA was reverse transcribed into cDNA used as the sequencing template. Here immunoSEQ multiplex PCR was the method, and the copy in TCRdb shows in-frame clones only, minus some. Of 150,000 to 200,000 clones listed, roughly 61% are singletons. Sequenced material: CD8+ T cells sorted from blood, taken at week 24, from a patient treated with tofacitinib. The rearrangement uses TRBV6-1 and TRBJ2-5; 11 bases are shared with TRBD2. This clonotype originated in a human donor with alopecia areata. CDR3 loop: CASSEATSGVQETQYF. CDR3 nucleotides: TGTGCCAGCAGTGAAGCGACTAGCGGGGTTCAAGAGACCCAGTACTTC.